Listed here are 5 T cell receptor beta chains from one sample, sequenced in a study of T-cell reconstitution after alpha-beta-depleted transplantation in children. TCRbeta library preparation incorporated unique molecular identifiers. TCRdb called the PCR reads again in MiXCR, with one record for every CDR3 protein. Of approximately 200,000 distinct CDR3 sequences listed, just over 14% are singletons. The sequencing used PBMCs from the stem cell graft donor, collected from the stem cell graft. Receptor source: a human donor who donated a stem cell graft to a child with acute lymphoblastic leukemia.

Many counts were recorded for this clonotype. The chain links TRBV12-3 or TRBV12-4 to TRBJ2-5, with TRBD2 matching over 12 bases. Unmatched junction bases numbered 6, after V lost 5 bases and J lost 5 bases. The CDR3 totals 15 residues. This chain's CDR3 is CASSKLAGGGETQYF. DNA for the CDR3: TGTGCCAGCAGTAAACTAGCGGGAGGAGGCGAGACCCAGTACTTC.

The chain employs TRBV7-8 and TRBJ2-5; D unresolved. With 1 base removed from V and 2 bases from J, the gap between germline ends came to 8 bases. The germline V gene encodes CDR1 SGHVS and CDR2 FQNEAQ. This CDR3 is built from 14 residues. CDR3 loop: CASSLGVIQETQYF. In DNA form, the CDR3 reads TGTGCCAGCAGCTTAGGCGTAATTCAAGAGACCCAGTACTTC.

This clonotype was seen many times. The rearrangement joins TRBV5-1 to TRBJ2-1, with a tentative D call TRBD2 (5 bases). Trimming stripped 4 bases from V and 8 bases from J, with 16 bases between. Looked up from germline, CDR1 is SGHRS and CDR2 is YFSETQ. This CDR3 has 14 residues. The chain's CDR3 is CASSLEAGEYEQFF. CDR3 nucleotide sequence: TGCGCCAGCAGCCTAGAAGCCGGGGAGTATGAGCAGTTCTTC.

This clonotype was seen ten or more times. The chain has TRBV6-6 and TRBJ2-3; D remains unclear. The CDR3 sequence is 16 residues long. Trimming removed 6 bases at V and 4 bases at J, with 20 bases between. Per the germline V gene, CDR1 is MNHNY and CDR2 is SVGAGI (reference sequence). The CDR3 DNA reads TGTGCCAGCAGACCTACGGGCAGGCCACCCCCAGATACGCAGTATTTT. Translating it yields CASRPTGRPPPDTQYF.

This clonotype was found many times. V gene TRBV29-1 combines with J gene TRBJ1-1; no clear D. Germline V gene lookup returns CDR1 SQVTM and CDR2 ANQGSEA. There are 10 residues in the CDR3. Trimming stripped 3 bases from V and 8 bases from J, with 7 bases between. The CDR3, as DNA: TGCAGCGTTGAGGAACTGGAAGCTTTCTTT. This encodes CSVEELEAFF.